This T cell receptor (beta chain) was identified in a study of T cell responses to AZD1222 COVID-19 vaccine. Findings of the study overall: Spike was spanned by vaccine-associated CD4 TCRs, which were dominant at 160-218 and 743-854. Spike-specific TCR breadth and depth went up after people got two AZD1222 doses.

Turning to this clone: Its antigen is not known.

It was second doses at about 4 or about 12 weeks that were pooled. CDR1 and CDR2 (germline): MGHRA, YSYEKL. Trimming removed 3 bases from V and 7 bases from J; junction bases left unmatched: 12. The CDR3 is made up of 17 amino acids. The protocol was immunoSEQ multiplex PCR, while the TCRdb copy is restricted to in-frame clones and leaves out a portion. The sample lists 150,000 to 200,000 clones; 92% were seen once. Sequenced here: peripheral blood, sampled 28 days after the second AZD1222 dose. The chain has TRBV4-1 and TRBJ1-6, with TRBD1 matching 7 bases. The receptor was derived from an adult who received the AZD1222 COVID-19 vaccine. The CDR3 sequence: CASSQGSDREVNSPLHF. Written as DNA, the CDR3 is TGCGCCAGCAGCCAGGGATCTGACAGGGAAGTAAATTCACCCCTCCACTTT.